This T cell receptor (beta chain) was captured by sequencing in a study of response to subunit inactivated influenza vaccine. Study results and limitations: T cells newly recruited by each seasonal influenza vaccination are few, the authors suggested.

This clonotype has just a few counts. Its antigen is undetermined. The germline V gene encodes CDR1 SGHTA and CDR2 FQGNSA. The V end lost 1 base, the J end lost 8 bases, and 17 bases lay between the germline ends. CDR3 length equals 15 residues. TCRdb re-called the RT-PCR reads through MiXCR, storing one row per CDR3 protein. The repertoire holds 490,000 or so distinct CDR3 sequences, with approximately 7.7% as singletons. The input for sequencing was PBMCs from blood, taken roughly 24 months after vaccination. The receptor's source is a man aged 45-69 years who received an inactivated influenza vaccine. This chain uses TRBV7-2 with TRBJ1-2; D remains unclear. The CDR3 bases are TGTGCCAGCAGCTTAGTCTTTACCATTTTACAGGGCTACACCTTC. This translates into CASSLVFTILQGYTF. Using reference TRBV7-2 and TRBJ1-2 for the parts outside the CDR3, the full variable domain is GAGVSQSPSNKVTEKGKDVELRCDPISGHTALYWYRQSLGQGLEFLIYFQGNSAPDKSGLPSDRFSAERTGGSVSTLTIQRTQQEDSAVYLCASSLVFTILQGYTFGSGTRLTVV.